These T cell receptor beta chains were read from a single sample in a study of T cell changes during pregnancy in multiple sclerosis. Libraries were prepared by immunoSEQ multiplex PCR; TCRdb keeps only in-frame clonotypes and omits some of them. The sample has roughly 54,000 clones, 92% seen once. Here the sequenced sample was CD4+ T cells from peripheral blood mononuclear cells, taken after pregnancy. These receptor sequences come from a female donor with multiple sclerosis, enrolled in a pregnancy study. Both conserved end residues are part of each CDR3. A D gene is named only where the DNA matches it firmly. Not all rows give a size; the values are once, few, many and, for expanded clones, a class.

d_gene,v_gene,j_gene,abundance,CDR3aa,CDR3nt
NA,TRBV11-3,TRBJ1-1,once,CASSREGYTEAFF,TGTGCCAGCAGCCGGGAGGGCTACACTGAAGCTTTCTTT
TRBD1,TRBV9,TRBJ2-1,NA,CASSSRTGYNEQFF,TGTGCCAGCAGCTCCCGGACAGGATACAATGAGCAGTTCTTC
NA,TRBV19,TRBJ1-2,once,CASSLEGANYGYTF,TGTGCCAGTAGTTTGGAGGGCGCGAACTATGGCTACACCTTC
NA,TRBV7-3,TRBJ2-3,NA,CASSLGQGWTDTQYF,TGTGCCAGCAGCTTAGGTCAGGGTTGGACAGATACGCAGTATTTT
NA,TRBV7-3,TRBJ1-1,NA,CASTISGGNTEAFF,TGTGCCAGCACCATAAGCGGGGGGAACACTGAAGCTTTCTTT
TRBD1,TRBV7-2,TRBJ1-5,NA,CASSLTGVSVQPQHF,TGTGCCAGCAGCCTTACAGGGGTTTCGGTGCAGCCCCAGCATTTT
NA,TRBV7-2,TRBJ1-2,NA,CASSLRGDGYTF,TGTGCCAGCAGCCTGCGGGGTGATGGCTACACCTTC
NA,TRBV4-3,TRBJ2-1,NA,CASSQNSGWDNEQFF,TGCGCCAGCAGCCAAAATAGCGGATGGGACAATGAGCAGTTCTTC
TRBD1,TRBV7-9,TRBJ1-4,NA,CASSFGYRGRATNEKLFF,TGTGCCAGCAGCTTTGGGTACAGGGGACGAGCAACTAATGAAAAACTGTTTTTT
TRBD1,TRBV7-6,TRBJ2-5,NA,CASSLARQGAGETQYF,TGTGCCAGCAGCTTAGCGAGGCAGGGGGCGGGTGAGACCCAGTACTTC
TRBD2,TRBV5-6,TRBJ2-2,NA,CASSFLRGGFFSGELFF,TGTGCCAGCAGCTTCCTCCGGGGGGGCTTTTTTTCCGGGGAGCTGTTTTTT
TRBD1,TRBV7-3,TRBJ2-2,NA,CASTRTGRTGELFF,TGTGCCAGCACCCGGACAGGGCGCACCGGGGAGCTGTTTTTT
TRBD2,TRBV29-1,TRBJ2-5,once,CSVERTSGGVSLRQETQYF,TGCAGCGTTGAGAGAACTAGCGGGGGGGTGTCTTTAAGACAAGAGACCCAGTACTTC
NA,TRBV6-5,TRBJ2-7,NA,CASSLDREVEQYF,TGTGCCAGCAGTCTCGACAGGGAGGTCGAGCAGTACTTC
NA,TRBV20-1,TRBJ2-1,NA,CSARKGNEQFF,TGCAGTGCTAGAAAGGGGAATGAGCAGTTCTTC
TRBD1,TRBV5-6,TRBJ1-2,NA,CASSLFVGGASGYTF,TGTGCCAGCAGCTTGTTCGTAGGGGGCGCGTCTGGCTACACCTTC
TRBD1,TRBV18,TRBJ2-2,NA,CASSPGQGYTGELFF,TGTGCCAGCTCACCGGGACAGGGGTACACCGGGGAGCTGTTTTTT
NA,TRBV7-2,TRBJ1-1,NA,CASSLRLVNTEAFF,TGTGCCAGCAGCTTACGACTTGTGAACACTGAAGCTTTCTTT
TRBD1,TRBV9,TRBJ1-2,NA,CASSVGGQNFYGYTF,TGTGCCAGCAGCGTAGGGGGACAGAATTTCTATGGCTACACCTTC
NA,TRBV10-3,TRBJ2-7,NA,CAISDRDWAYEQYF,TGTGCCATCAGTGACCGGGACTGGGCCTACGAGCAGTACTTC
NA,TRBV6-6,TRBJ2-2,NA,CASSYFGGDTGELFF,TGTGCCAGCAGTTACTTTGGCGGGGACACCGGGGAGCTGTTTTTT
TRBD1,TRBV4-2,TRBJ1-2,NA,CASSQEGQGAPNYGYTF,TGTGCCAGCAGCCAAGAGGGACAGGGGGCCCCCAACTATGGCTACACCTTC
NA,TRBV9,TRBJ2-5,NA,CASSVGGGGETQYF,TGTGCCAGCAGCGTAGGCGGCGGCGGGGAGACCCAGTACTTC
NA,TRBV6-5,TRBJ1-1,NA,CASRPQGYTEAFF,TGTGCCAGCAGACCACAGGGTTACACTGAAGCTTTCTTT
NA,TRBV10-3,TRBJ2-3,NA,CAISPVPDTQYF,TGTGCCATCAGTCCCGTTCCAGATACGCAGTATTTT